A single sample is the source of the 22 T cell receptor beta chains below, sequenced in a study of blood T cell repertoires in COVID-19. Measured with immunoSEQ multiplex PCR; TCRdb has only the in-frame clones, and not every one. Here the sample spans fewer than 400,000 clones, roughly nine tenths being singletons. Sequenced input: peripheral blood. The source of these receptors is a woman in her 30s with COVID-19, enrolled during active disease.

The rearrangement links TRBV10-3 to TRBJ1-2, with D perhaps matching TRBD1 (6 bases). The V end was cut by 11 bases, the J end by 1 base, with 14 bases between. The germline CDR1 and CDR2 sequences are ENHRY and SYGVKD. This CDR3 contains 13 residues. The CDR3 sequence is CAHNRDGNYGYTF. The CDR3 DNA is TGTGCCCACAACAGGGACGGTAACTATGGCTACACCTTC.

The genes are TRBV5-1 and TRBJ2-3; 8 nucleotides agree with TRBD1. Trimming took 2 bases from V and 2 from J; bases not matched to a gene: 4. In germline, CDR1 is SGHRS, CDR2 YFSETQ. CDR3 length equals 15 residues. This chain's CDR3 is CASSFGQGATDTQYF. In DNA form, the CDR3 reads TGCGCCAGCAGCTTCGGACAGGGAGCCACAGATACGCAGTATTTT.

The CDR3 coding sequence is TGTGCCAGCAGATCCGGTAGGAGCTACGAGCAGTACTTC. This gives the protein CASRSGRSYEQYF. The V and J genes are TRBV7-9 and TRBJ2-7; D unclear. Germline V gene data show CDR1 as SEHNR and CDR2 as FQNEAQ (reference sequence). V was shortened by 6 bases and J by 3 bases, with 12 bases between the two germline ends. This CDR3 contains 13 residues. Full variable domain (rest looked up from reference TRBV7-9 and TRBJ2-7): DTGVSQNPRHKITKRGQNVTFRCDPISEHNRLYWYRQTLGQGPEFLTYFQNEAQLEKSRLLSDRFSAERPKGSFSTLEIQRTEQGDSAMYLCASRSGRSYEQYFGPGTRLTVT.

The V gene is TRBV27, the J gene TRBJ1-2, with D perhaps TRBD1 (5 bases). Germline CDR1 reads MNHEY; CDR2 reads SMNVEV (reference sequence). V was pared by 6 bases and J by 4 bases, with 18 bases between. This CDR3 is built from 15 residues. CDR3 protein: CASSPLRAETYGYTF. The CDR3 region has the DNA TGTGCCAGCAGCCCTCTCAGGGCCGAAACCTATGGCTACACCTTC.

The chain carries TRBV19 and TRBJ1-3; D perhaps matches TRBD1 (5 bases). Germline CDR1 LNHDA, CDR2 SQIVND (reference sequence). The CDR3 contains 15 residues. The V and J ends lost 0 bases and 0 bases respectively, with 6 bases between them. CDR3 coding DNA: TGTGCCAGTAGTATAGACAGGGTCTCTGGAAACACCATATATTTT. This translates into CASSIDRVSGNTIYF.

The chain recombines TRBV6-5 with TRBJ1-1; weak D call: TRBD1 (5 bases). The CDR3 has 13 amino acids. The germline gives CDR1 MNHEY, CDR2 SVGAGI. V shed 11 bases and J shed 1 base, with 14 bases lying between them. As DNA, the CDR3 is TGTGCCTCGCGGACACAAAAGAACACTGAAGCTTTCTTT. Its translation is CASRTQKNTEAFF.

The chain uses TRBV5-1 and TRBJ2-5, with TRBD2 identical over 8 bases. The trim removed 3 bases at V and 1 base at J, leaving 5 bases unmatched. From germline, CDR1 is SGHRS and CDR2 YFSETQ. The CDR3 loop spans 15 amino acids. The CDR3 region has the DNA TGCGCCAGCAGCTCTAGCGGGCTCTTCCAAGAGACCCAGTACTTC. Amino acid sequence: CASSSSGLFQETQYF. Using reference TRBV5-1 and TRBJ2-5 for the parts outside the CDR3, the full variable domain is KAGVTQTPRYLIKTRGQQVTLSCSPISGHRSVSWYQQTPGQGLQFLFEYFSETQRNKGNFPGRFSGRQFSNSRSEMNVSTLELGDSALYLCASSSSGLFQETQYFGPGTRLLVL.

This chain links TRBV6-5 with TRBJ1-2; 9 bases are shared with TRBD1. CDR1 and CDR2 (germline): MNHEY, SVGAGI. V dropped 2 bases and J dropped 6; count of bases not matched to a gene: 1. CDR3 length: 13 amino acids. DNA for the CDR3: TGTGCCAGCAGTTACGGGACAGGGAATGGCTACACCTTC. This translates into CASSYGTGNGYTF.

The chain couples TRBV10-2 to TRBJ1-2; D gene uncertain. The length of the CDR3 is 13 residues. CDR1 is WSHSY and CDR2 is SAAADI in the germline V gene. Between the trimmed V and J ends, which lost 3 bases and 6 bases, there was a span of 11 bases. This CDR3 reads CASSENWRDGYTF. CDR3 DNA: TGCGCCAGCAGTGAAAACTGGAGGGATGGCTACACCTTC.

The rearrangement uses TRBV11-3 and TRBJ2-6; D remains unclear. Germline V gene lookup returns CDR1 SGHNT and CDR2 YENEEA. V lost 5 bases and J lost 4, with 12 bases in between. CDR3 length equals 15 residues. CDR3 in amino acids: CASSPPHSGANVLTF. The DNA of the CDR3 is TGTGCCAGCAGCCCCCCCCATTCCGGGGCCAACGTCCTGACTTTC. Full variable domain (outside the CDR3, taken from reference TRBV11-3 and TRBJ2-6): EAGVVQSPRYKIIEKKQPVAFWCNPISGHNTLYWYLQNLGQGPELLIRYENEEAVDDSQLPKDRFSAERLKGVDSTLKIQPAELGDSAVYLCASSPPHSGANVLTFGAGSRLTVL.

J is TRBJ1-6 and V is TRBV4-1, with 7 bases that match TRBD1. With 2 bases clipped from V and 7 bases from J, the junction kept 8 bases outside the gene matches. CDR3 length equals 16 residues. Germline CDR1 is MGHRA and CDR2 is YSYEKL. The CDR3 protein is CASSQTPGQKNSPLHF. CDR3 nucleotides: TGCGCCAGCAGCCAAACTCCGGGACAGAAAAATTCACCCCTCCACTTT.

The chain has TRBV7-9 and TRBJ2-3; D is possibly TRBD2 (5 bases). Per germline, CDR1 SEHNR and CDR2 FQNEAQ (reference sequence). The CDR3 has 14 amino acids. Deletions cut 4 bases from V and 0 bases from J, with 8 bases between. The CDR3 region is CASSSSGSTDTQYF. In DNA form, the CDR3 reads TGTGCCAGCAGCTCGAGCGGTAGCACAGATACGCAGTATTTT.

The CDR3 coding sequence is TGTGCCAGCAGCCTCCAGGGTAAGACTGAAGCTTTCTTT. As protein: CASSLQGKTEAFF. This rearrangement joins TRBV11-3 to TRBJ1-1, with D perhaps matching TRBD1 (5 bases). The CDR3 has 13 amino acids. CDR1 is SGHNT, CDR2 YENEEA, per germline. Trimming left V 5 bases short and J 5 bases short, with 12 bases between.

The rearrangement joins TRBV28 to TRBJ2-3; no clear D. This CDR3 region has 13 residues. V was clipped by 3 bases and J by 6 bases, with 10 bases between them. Germline CDR1 and CDR2: MDHEN and SYDVKM. This CDR3 is CASSFSGFDTQYF. The CDR3 DNA reads as TGTGCCAGCAGTTTTTCCGGGTTCGATACGCAGTATTTT.

The rearrangement links TRBV27 to TRBJ1-5, with TRBD1 as a possible D gene (6 bases). This CDR3 region has 13 residues. Trimming removed 5 bases from V and 7 bases from J, with 12 bases in between. CDR1 is MNHEY, CDR2 SMNVEV, per germline (reference sequence). The CDR3 is CASSDTGSQPQHF. CDR3 DNA: TGTGCCAGCAGTGACACAGGGAGCCAGCCCCAGCATTTT.

The V and J genes are TRBV29-1 and TRBJ2-7, with D maybe TRBD1 (5 bases). The length of the CDR3 is 12 residues. Trimming took off 4 bases at V and 4 bases at J, with 11 bases between the two ends. Germline V gene lookup returns CDR1 SQVTM and CDR2 ANQGSEA. Here the CDR3 reads CSVGQGRYEQYF. Written as DNA, the CDR3 is TGCAGCGTTGGCCAGGGCCGTTACGAGCAGTACTTC.

The gene calls are TRBV6-5 and TRBJ1-3, with unresolved D. V was shortened by 5 bases and J by 0 bases, with 8 bases between the two germline ends. The CDR3 covers 14 residues. Per the germline V gene, CDR1 is MNHEY and CDR2 is SVGAGI. Written as DNA, the CDR3 is TGTGCCAGCAGTCCGGGGAACTCTGGAAACACCATATATTTT. It is translated as CASSPGNSGNTIYF.

This chain connects TRBV5-8 to TRBJ1-5, with no clear D. Germline assignment: CDR1 SGHTS and CDR2 YDEGEE. The V and J ends lost 4 bases and 0 bases respectively, with 8 bases between them. The CDR3 sequence is 14 residues long. In DNA, the CDR3 is TGTGCCAGCAGCCCGACATATAGCAATCAGCCCCAGCATTTT. Translation gives CASSPTYSNQPQHF.

This sequence joins TRBV19 and TRBJ1-4, with D possibly TRBD1 on 5 matching bases. Per germline, CDR1 LNHDA and CDR2 SQIVND (reference sequence). V dropped 6 bases and J dropped 0 bases, with 14 bases sitting between them. This CDR3 contains 16 residues. CDR3 sequence: CASSATALATNEKLFF. The CDR3 nucleotides are TGTGCCAGTAGCGCGACAGCTTTAGCAACTAATGAAAAACTGTTTTTT.

The V gene is TRBV2, the J gene TRBJ2-7; 7 bases are a match to TRBD1. The ends lost 11 bases at V and 7 bases at J; junction bases unmatched: 11. Looked up from germline, CDR1 is SNHLY and CDR2 is FYNNEI. This CDR3 spans 12 amino acids. The CDR3 loop is CASQGRGSEQYV. CDR3 coding DNA: TGTGCCTCCCAGGGCAGGGGGAGTGAGCAGTACGTC.

This clone was observed a single time. The chain uses TRBV19 and TRBJ1-1, with D perhaps matching TRBD1 (5 bases). There are 13 residues in the CDR3. Trimming stripped 6 bases from V and 5 bases from J, with 13 bases between. CDR1 is LNHDA and CDR2 is SQIVND in the germline V gene (reference sequence). The CDR3 bases are TGTGCCAGTAGAACAGGCCCTGGGACTGAAGCTTTCTTT. Encoded protein: CASRTGPGTEAFF.

This chain uses TRBV2 with TRBJ2-5, with 12 bases identical to TRBD2. The CDR3 is 18 residues long. Unmatched junction bases numbered 12, after V lost 3 bases and J lost 4 bases. Germline loops: CDR1 SNHLY, CDR2 FYNNEI. CDR3 sequence: CASSERPSSGGARETQYF. The CDR3 coding sequence is TGTGCCAGCAGTGAGCGCCCTTCTAGCGGGGGGGCCCGAGAGACCCAGTACTTC.